This T cell receptor beta chain derives from a study of blood T cell repertoires in COVID-19. Study overall: Collection of acute and convalescent COVID-19 samples took place in the United States, Italy and Spain.

Clones were read by immunoSEQ multiplex PCR, and TCRdb kept only the in-frame ones, dropping some. The profile covers about 290,000 clones, with nearly 90% appearing a single time and 8.5% to 14% taken by the ten largest. Trimming stripped 7 bases from V and 15 bases from J, with 16 bases between. The V gene's germline CDR1 is DFQATT and CDR2 SNEGSKA (reference sequence). The CDR3 length is 11 residues. Seattle patient enrollment occurred during active infection, with longitudinal follow-up thereafter. This TCR was sampled from a woman younger than 45 with COVID-19, enrolled during active disease. The rearrangement uses TRBV20-1 and TRBJ1-6; D remains ambiguous. Sequenced: peripheral blood. The chain's CDR3 is CSGLRGNLLHF. DNA of the CDR3: TGCAGTGGCCTGCGCGGAAACCTCCTCCACTTT.